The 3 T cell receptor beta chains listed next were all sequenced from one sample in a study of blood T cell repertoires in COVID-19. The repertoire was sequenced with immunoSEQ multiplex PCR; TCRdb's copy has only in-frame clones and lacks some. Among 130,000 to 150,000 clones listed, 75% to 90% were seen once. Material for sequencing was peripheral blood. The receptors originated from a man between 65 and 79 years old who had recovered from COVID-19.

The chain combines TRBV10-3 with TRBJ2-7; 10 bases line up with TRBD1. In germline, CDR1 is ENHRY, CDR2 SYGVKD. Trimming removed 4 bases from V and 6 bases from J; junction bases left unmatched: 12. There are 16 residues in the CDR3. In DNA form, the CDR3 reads TGTGCCATCAGTGGCGATCGAGACAGGGGGCTTGGCGAGCAGTACTTC. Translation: CAISGDRDRGLGEQYF.

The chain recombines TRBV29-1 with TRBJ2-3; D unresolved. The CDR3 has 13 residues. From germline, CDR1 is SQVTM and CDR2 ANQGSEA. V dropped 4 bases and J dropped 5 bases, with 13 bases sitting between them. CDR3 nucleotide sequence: TGCAGCGTTGCGTCTAGTAGTTTAGATACGCAGTATTTT. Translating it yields CSVASSSLDTQYF.

CDR3 DNA sequence: TGTGCCAGCAGCTTAGGATTGCGGGAGGAGACCCAGTACTTC. This translates into CASSLGLREETQYF. The rearrangement links TRBV11-2 to TRBJ2-5; 7 positions match TRBD2. Germline CDR1 reads SGHAT; CDR2 reads FQNNGV. This CDR3 contains 14 residues. Trimming cost V 1 base and J 5 bases; bases outside gene matches: 4.